Shown below are 19 T cell receptor beta chains from a single sample sequenced in a study of immune evolution from preneoplasia to lung adenocarcinoma. TCRdb's copy holds only in-frame clones and misses some; the assay was immunoSEQ multiplex PCR. The table has 35,000 to 40,000 clones, about 74% seen once; the top ten hold around 6.1%. Sequenced: FFPE invasive lung adenocarcinoma tissue. The receptors stem from a person between 55 and 70 years old with lung adenocarcinoma.

The chain uses TRBV19 and TRBJ1-5; D gene uncertain. The CDR3 loop spans 14 amino acids. The V end was cut by 6 bases, the J end by 4 bases, with 13 bases between. Per germline, CDR1 LNHDA and CDR2 SQIVND (reference sequence). The CDR3: CASRGIRVNQPQHF. CDR3 DNA sequence: TGTGCCAGTAGAGGAATACGGGTGAATCAGCCCCAGCATTTT.

The V and J genes are TRBV2 and TRBJ1-2; 8 bases are shared with TRBD1. CDR1 and CDR2 from the germline V gene are SNHLY and FYNNEI. The CDR3 is 14 residues long. Germline trimming cut 0 bases from V and 7 bases from J; bases unmatched to any gene: 4. The CDR3 spells CASSEARGLGGYTF. The CDR3 DNA sequence: TGTGCCAGCAGTGAAGCCAGGGGGCTGGGTGGCTACACCTTC.

The chain links TRBV27 to TRBJ2-6; D remains unclear. Germline V CDR1 and CDR2: MNHEY, SMNVEV (reference sequence). V shed 8 bases and J shed 4 bases, with 15 bases lying between them. The CDR3 runs to 15 residues. CDR3 sequence (DNA): TGTGCCAGCTCCTTAACTCTGGCGGGGGCCAACGTCCTGACTTTC. This translates into CASSLTLAGANVLTF.

This clone was counted a few times. The V call is TRBV19, the J call TRBJ2-7, with TRBD1 identical over 8 bases. The CDR3 is 12 residues long. Per the germline V gene, CDR1 is LNHDA and CDR2 is SQIVND (reference sequence). J gave up 7 bases and V 7 bases, and 6 bases lay outside the gene matches. CDR3 protein: CASKGRGREQYF. In DNA, the CDR3 is TGTGCCAGTAAGGGCAGGGGGCGTGAGCAGTACTTC.

The V gene is TRBV9, the J gene TRBJ2-1; D is unclear. The germline CDR1 and CDR2 sequences are SGDLS and YYNGEE. Trimming took 4 bases from V and 4 from J, leaving 6 bases between them. This CDR3 is 12 amino acids long. The CDR3 spells CASSQTYNEQFF. The DNA of the CDR3 is TGTGCCAGCAGCCAGACTTACAATGAGCAGTTCTTC.

The rearrangement joins TRBV9 to TRBJ2-2; possibly TRBD1 for D (6 bases). Germline V gene lookup returns CDR1 SGDLS and CDR2 YYNGEE. The CDR3 runs 15 residues. V dropped 0 bases and J dropped 3 bases, with 9 bases sitting between them. The CDR3 loop reads CASSVGRGHTGELFF. Here the CDR3 DNA reads TGTGCCAGCAGCGTAGGCAGGGGTCACACCGGGGAGCTGTTTTTT.

This clone appeared once. CDR3 DNA: TGCGCCAGCAGCTTGGACCCAAATCAGCCCCAGCATTTT. It specifies CASSLDPNQPQHF. The J gene is TRBJ1-5, the V gene TRBV5-1; D gene unclear. V lost 0 bases and J lost 4, with 5 bases in between. Germline values: CDR1 SGHRS, CDR2 YFSETQ. This CDR3 comprises 13 residues.

This clone was seen a few times. The chain couples TRBV27 to TRBJ2-1; 9 bases line up with TRBD1. Trimming took 6 bases from V and 4 from J; bases not matched to a gene: 7. There are 15 residues in the CDR3. Germline V gives CDR1 MNHEY, CDR2 SMNVEV (reference sequence). The CDR3 loop is CASSQGQGWYNEQFF. DNA of the CDR3: TGTGCCAGCAGCCAAGGACAGGGGTGGTACAATGAGCAGTTCTTC.

The CDR3 DNA reads as TGTGCCAGTAAAGCTAGCGGGAGTGCCCACGAGCAGTACTTC. This encodes CASKASGSAHEQYF. The chain recombines TRBV19 with TRBJ2-7, with TRBD2 identical over 10 bases. This CDR3 is built from 14 residues. Germline V gene lookup returns CDR1 LNHDA and CDR2 SQIVND (reference sequence). The V segment lost 7 bases and the J segment 5 bases; nucleotides outside the gene matches: 8.

This clone turned up a few times. A junction boundary mismatches the germline segment, possibly from a read error. The genes are TRBV7-7 and TRBJ2-5; 8 bases agree with TRBD1. The CDR3 is 15 amino acids. The germline gives CDR1 SSHAT, CDR2 FNYEAQ (reference sequence). The CDR3: CASSQTGTGGETQYF. The CDR3 region has the DNA TGTGCTAGCAGTCAAACCGGGACAGGAGGAGAGACCCAGTACTTC.

The chain uses TRBV7-8 and TRBJ2-5, with a weak D call TRBD2 (6 bases). The CDR3 spans 16 residues. Germline lookup yields CDR1 SGHVS and CDR2 FQNEAQ. Between the trimmed V and J ends, which lost 4 bases and 4 bases, there was a span of 19 bases. The CDR3 DNA reads as TGTGCCAGCAGCTGGCGGGAACACCGTTCGTCAGAGACCCAGTACTTC. Translation gives CASSWREHRSSETQYF.

With regard to this clone: At one boundary the junction diverges from the germline segment, which might be a read error. This rearrangement joins TRBV2 to TRBJ1-3, with D possibly matching TRBD1 (5 bases). The CDR3 loop spans 13 amino acids. CDR1 is SNHLY, CDR2 FYNNEI, per germline. The CDR3 is CASRGDSRNTIYF. In DNA form, the CDR3 reads TGTGCCAGCAGGGGGGACTCTAGAAACACCATATATTTT.

The V and J genes are TRBV29-1 and TRBJ2-3, with unresolved D. This CDR3 region has 14 residues. With 3 bases removed from V and 0 bases from J, the gap between germline ends came to 10 bases. CDR1 SQVTM and CDR2 ANQGSEA come from the germline V gene. The CDR3 loop is CSVEGTASTDTQYF. In DNA, the CDR3 is TGCAGCGTTGAGGGTACGGCTAGCACAGATACGCAGTATTTT.

In the case of this clone: Other DNA sequences from this sample encode an identical CDR3 as well. The J gene is TRBJ2-1, the V gene TRBV5-4; 7 nucleotides match TRBD1. The germline V gene encodes CDR1 SGHNT and CDR2 YYREEE (reference sequence). After removal of 0 bases from V and 1 base from J, the junction contained 1 base not matched to a gene. There are 15 residues in the CDR3. CDR3 in amino acids: CASSLDRGSYNEQFF. In nucleotides, the CDR3 is TGTGCCAGCAGCTTGGACAGGGGTTCCTACAATGAGCAGTTCTTC.

Comments on this clone: Relative to the germline gene, one junction end is altered; a read error may explain this. The chain combines TRBV28 with TRBJ2-1; a possible D gene is TRBD2 (5 bases). Germline lookup yields CDR1 MDHEN and CDR2 SYDVKM. The CDR3 totals 15 residues. CDR3 coding DNA: TGTGTCAGCAGTTCCGGACGTAGGACTGGGGATGAGCAGTTCTTC. Amino acids: CVSSSGRRTGDEQFF.

This clone was counted ten times or more. This chain joins TRBV4-1 and TRBJ1-1; D not resolved. The CDR3 totals 14 residues. Germline V gene sequence: CDR1 MGHRA, CDR2 YSYEKL. V was pared by 0 bases and J by 3 bases, with 8 bases between. CDR3 loop: CASSQDQGHTEAFF. CDR3 nucleotide sequence: TGCGCCAGCAGCCAAGATCAAGGACACACTGAAGCTTTCTTT.

The chain is built from TRBV28 and TRBJ2-7; possibly TRBD2 for D (6 bases). Trimming cost V 3 bases and J 2 bases, with 11 bases left between them. This CDR3 contains 14 residues. The germline V gene has CDR1 MDHEN and CDR2 SYDVKM. For the CDR3, the DNA is TGTGCCAGCAGTTTTATGGCGGGGACCTACGAGCAGTACTTC. Amino acid sequence: CASSFMAGTYEQYF.

This chain joins TRBV28 and TRBJ2-2; 13 bases are shared with TRBD2. V lost 6 bases and J lost 2; bases outside the gene matches: 12. The germline V gene has CDR1 MDHEN and CDR2 SYDVKM. The CDR3 is 19 residues long. CDR3 residues: CASSVGTSGTFPNTGELFF. For the CDR3, the DNA is TGTGCCAGCAGCGTAGGGACTAGCGGGACCTTCCCCAACACCGGGGAGCTGTTTTTT.

V usage is TRBV27 and J usage is TRBJ2-5; 8 positions agree with TRBD2. Germline assignment: CDR1 MNHEY and CDR2 SMNVEV (reference sequence). The V and J ends lost 3 bases and 5 bases, in that order; junction bases with no gene match: 2. CDR3 length equals 13 residues. In DNA, the CDR3 is TGTGCCAGCAGTTTTAGCGGGACGGAGACCCAGTACTTC. Amino acids: CASSFSGTETQYF.